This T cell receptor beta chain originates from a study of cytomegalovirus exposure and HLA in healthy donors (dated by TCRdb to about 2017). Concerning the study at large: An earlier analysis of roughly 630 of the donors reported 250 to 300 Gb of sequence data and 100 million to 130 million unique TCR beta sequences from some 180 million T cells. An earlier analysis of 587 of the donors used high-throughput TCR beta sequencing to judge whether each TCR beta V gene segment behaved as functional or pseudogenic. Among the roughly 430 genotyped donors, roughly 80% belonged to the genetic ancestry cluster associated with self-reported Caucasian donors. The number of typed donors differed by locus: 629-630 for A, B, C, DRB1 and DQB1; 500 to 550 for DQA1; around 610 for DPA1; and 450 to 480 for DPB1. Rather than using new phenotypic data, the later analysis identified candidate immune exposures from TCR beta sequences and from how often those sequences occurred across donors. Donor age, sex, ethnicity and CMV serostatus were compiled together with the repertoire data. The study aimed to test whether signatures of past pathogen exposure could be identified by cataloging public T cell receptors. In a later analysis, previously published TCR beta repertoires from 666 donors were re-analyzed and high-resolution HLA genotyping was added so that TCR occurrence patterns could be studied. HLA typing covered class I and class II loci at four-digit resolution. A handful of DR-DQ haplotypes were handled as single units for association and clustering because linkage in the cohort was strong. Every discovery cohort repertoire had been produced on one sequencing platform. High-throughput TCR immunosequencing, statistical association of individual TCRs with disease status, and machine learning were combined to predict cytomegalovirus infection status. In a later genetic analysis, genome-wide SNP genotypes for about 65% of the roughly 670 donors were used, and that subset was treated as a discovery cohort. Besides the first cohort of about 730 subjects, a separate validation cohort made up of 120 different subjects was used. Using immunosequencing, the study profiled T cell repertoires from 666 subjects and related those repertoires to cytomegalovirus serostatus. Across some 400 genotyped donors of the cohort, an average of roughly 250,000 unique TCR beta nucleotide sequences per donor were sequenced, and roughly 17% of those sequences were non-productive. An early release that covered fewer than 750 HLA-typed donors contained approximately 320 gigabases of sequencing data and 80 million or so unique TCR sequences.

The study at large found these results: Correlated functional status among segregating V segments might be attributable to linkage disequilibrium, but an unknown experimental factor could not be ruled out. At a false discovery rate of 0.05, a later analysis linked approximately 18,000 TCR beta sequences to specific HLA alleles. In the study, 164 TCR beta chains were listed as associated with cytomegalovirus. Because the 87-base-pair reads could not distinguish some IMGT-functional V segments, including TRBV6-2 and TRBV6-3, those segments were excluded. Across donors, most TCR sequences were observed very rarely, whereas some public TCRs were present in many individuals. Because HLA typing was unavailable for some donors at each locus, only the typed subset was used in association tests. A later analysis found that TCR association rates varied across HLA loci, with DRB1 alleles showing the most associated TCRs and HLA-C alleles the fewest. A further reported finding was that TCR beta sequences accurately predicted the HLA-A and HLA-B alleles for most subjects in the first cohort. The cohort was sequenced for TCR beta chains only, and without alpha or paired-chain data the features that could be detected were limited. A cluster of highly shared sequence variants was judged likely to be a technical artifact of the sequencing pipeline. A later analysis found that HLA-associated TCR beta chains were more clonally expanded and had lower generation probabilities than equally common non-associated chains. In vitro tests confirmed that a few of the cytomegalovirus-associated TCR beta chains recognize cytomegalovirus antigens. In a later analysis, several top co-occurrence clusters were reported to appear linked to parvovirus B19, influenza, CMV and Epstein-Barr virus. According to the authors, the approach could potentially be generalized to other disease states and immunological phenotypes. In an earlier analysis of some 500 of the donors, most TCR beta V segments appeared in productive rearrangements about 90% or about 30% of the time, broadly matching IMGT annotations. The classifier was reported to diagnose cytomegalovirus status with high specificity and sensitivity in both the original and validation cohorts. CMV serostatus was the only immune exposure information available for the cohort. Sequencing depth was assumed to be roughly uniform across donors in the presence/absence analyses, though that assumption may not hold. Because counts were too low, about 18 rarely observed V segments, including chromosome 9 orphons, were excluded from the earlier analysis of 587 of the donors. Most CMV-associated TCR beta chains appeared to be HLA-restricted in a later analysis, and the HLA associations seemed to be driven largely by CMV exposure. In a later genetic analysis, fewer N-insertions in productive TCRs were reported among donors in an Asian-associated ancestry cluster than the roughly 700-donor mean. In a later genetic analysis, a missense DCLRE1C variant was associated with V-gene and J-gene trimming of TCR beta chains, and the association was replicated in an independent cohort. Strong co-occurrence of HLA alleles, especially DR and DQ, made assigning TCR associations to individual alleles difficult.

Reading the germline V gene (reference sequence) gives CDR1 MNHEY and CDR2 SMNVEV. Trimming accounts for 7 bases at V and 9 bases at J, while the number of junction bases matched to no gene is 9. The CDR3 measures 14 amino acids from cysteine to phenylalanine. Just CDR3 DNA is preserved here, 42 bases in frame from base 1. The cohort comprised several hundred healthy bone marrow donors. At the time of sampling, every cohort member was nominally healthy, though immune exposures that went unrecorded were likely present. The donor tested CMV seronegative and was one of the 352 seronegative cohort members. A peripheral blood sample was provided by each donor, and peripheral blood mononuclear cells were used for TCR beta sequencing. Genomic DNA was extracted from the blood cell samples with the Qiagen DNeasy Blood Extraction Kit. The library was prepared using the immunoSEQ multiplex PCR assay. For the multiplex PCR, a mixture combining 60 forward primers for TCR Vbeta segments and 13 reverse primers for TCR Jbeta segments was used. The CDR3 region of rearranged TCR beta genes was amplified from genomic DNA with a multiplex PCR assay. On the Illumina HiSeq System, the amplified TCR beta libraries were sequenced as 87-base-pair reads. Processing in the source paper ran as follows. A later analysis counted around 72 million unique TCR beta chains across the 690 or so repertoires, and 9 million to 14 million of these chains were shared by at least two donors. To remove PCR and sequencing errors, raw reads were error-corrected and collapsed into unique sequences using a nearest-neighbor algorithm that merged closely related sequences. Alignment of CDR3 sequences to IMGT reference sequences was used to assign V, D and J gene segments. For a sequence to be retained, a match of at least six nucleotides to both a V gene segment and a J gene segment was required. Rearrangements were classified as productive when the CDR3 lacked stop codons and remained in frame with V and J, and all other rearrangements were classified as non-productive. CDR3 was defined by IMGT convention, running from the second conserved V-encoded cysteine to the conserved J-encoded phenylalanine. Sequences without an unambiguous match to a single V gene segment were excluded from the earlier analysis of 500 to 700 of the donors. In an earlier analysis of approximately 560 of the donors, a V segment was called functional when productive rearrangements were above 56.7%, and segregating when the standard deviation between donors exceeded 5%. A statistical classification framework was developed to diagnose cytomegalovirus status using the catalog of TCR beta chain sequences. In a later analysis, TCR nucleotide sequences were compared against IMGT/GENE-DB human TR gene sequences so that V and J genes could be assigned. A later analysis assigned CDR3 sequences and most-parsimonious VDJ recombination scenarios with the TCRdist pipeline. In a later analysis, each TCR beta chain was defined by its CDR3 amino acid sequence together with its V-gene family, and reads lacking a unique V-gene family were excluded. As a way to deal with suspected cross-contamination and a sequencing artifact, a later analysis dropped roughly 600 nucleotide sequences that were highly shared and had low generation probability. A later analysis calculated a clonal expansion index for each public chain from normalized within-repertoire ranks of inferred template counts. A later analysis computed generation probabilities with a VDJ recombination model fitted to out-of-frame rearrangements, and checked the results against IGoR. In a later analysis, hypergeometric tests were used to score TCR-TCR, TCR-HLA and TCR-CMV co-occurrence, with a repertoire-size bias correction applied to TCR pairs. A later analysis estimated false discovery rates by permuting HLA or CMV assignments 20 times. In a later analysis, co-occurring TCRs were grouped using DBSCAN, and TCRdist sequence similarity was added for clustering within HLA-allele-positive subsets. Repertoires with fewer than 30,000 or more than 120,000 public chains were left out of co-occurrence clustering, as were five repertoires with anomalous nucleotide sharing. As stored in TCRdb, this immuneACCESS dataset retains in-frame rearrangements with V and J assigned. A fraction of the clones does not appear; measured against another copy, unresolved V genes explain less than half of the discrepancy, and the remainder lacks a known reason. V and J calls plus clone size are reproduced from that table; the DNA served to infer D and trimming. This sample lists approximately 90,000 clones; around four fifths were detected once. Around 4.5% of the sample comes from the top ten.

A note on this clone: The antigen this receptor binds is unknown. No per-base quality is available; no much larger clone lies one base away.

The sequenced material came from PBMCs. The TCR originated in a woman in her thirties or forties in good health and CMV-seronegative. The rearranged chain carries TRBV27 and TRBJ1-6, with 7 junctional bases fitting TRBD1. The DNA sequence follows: TGTGCCAGCACCCTAGGACAGGCCGGTTCACCCCTCCACTTT. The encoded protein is CASTLGQAGSPLHF.